Listed below are T cell receptor beta chains from one sample, sequenced in a study of T cells in Graves' hyperthyroidism and ophthalmopathy. TCRdb re-derived calls from the multiplex PCR reads in MiXCR, one entry per CDR3 protein. Among about half a million distinct CDR3 sequences listed, 15% to 20% were seen once. Sequenced: blood. The receptors derive from a woman aged 25-40 years with Graves' ophthalmopathy. Both conserved end residues are part of each CDR3. Fields, in order: J gene, clone size, D gene, V gene, CDR3 protein, CDR3 DNA. A D gene is named only where the DNA matches it firmly. Clone size is shown for a subset of rows, as once, few, many or a class of expanded clone.

J: TRBJ1-2
size: many
D: -
V: TRBV30
CDR3: CAWSVAPGRGYTF
DNA: TGTGCCTGGAGTGTCGCTCCCGGCAGGGGCTACACCTTC

J: TRBJ2-2
size: few
D: TRBD2
V: TRBV20-1
CDR3: CSARVGTSGFTGELFF
DNA: TGCAGTGCTAGAGTCGGGACTAGCGGGTTCACCGGGGAGCTGTTTTTT

J: TRBJ2-7
size: many
D: -
V: TRBV28
CDR3: CASSGGLTSHYEQYF
DNA: TGTGCCAGCAGTGGGGGACTGACGTCCCACTACGAGCAGTACTTC

J: TRBJ2-3
size: many
D: -
V: TRBV28
CDR3: CASTDQGAGTDTQYF
DNA: TGTGCCAGCACCGACCAGGGTGCAGGGACAGATACGCAGTATTTT

J: TRBJ1-1
size: many
D: -
V: TRBV18
CDR3: CASSPARASTEAFF
DNA: TGTGCCAGCTCACCCGCGAGGGCAAGCACTGAAGCTTTCTTT

J: TRBJ2-3
size: many
D: TRBD1
V: TRBV30
CDR3: CAWSVNRGLSDTQYF
DNA: TGTGCCTGGAGTGTTAACAGGGGGTTGTCAGATACGCAGTATTTT

J: TRBJ2-7
size: many
D: -
V: TRBV7-2
CDR3: CASSNQLGGAYEQYF
DNA: TGTGCCAGCAGCAACCAGCTAGGGGGGGCCTACGAGCAGTACTTC

J: TRBJ2-1
size: many
D: -
V: TRBV7-9
CDR3: CASSLRLGANNEQFF
DNA: TGTGCCAGCAGCTTAAGACTAGGTGCCAACAATGAGCAGTTCTTC

J: TRBJ2-3
size: many
D: -
V: TRBV28
CDR3: CASSRMVDTQYF
DNA: TGTGCCAGCAGCCGGATGGTAGATACGCAGTATTTT

J: TRBJ1-6
size: few
D: -
V: TRBV19
CDR3: CASSNRDRYNSPLHF
DNA: TGTGCCAGTAGTAACCGGGATCGATATAATTCACCCCTCCACTTT

J: TRBJ2-5
size: many
D: TRBD2
V: TRBV11-2
CDR3: CASIRGLAPQETQYF
DNA: TGTGCCAGCATCCGTGGACTAGCGCCTCAAGAGACCCAGTACTTC

J: TRBJ1-2
size: many
D: -
V: TRBV3-1
CDR3: CASSQDPSIGYTF
DNA: TGTGCCAGCAGCCAAGATCCCTCTATTGGCTACACCTTC

J: TRBJ1-1
size: few
D: -
V: TRBV5-1
CDR3: CASSFRQLGTEAFF
DNA: TGCGCCAGCAGCTTTAGACAGCTAGGCACTGAAGCTTTCTTT

J: TRBJ2-5
size: -
D: -
V: TRBV19
CDR3: CASRTPSGLDQETQYF
DNA: TGTGCCAGCCGAACTCCCTCAGGACTGGACCAAGAGACCCAGTACTTC

J: TRBJ2-1
size: -
D: -
V: TRBV20-1
CDR3: CSGTHSYNEQFF
DNA: TGCAGTGGGACCCACTCCTACAATGAGCAGTTCTTC

J: TRBJ2-3
size: few
D: -
V: TRBV4-1
CDR3: CASSQVTVRDTQYF
DNA: TGCGCCAGCAGCCAAGTAACGGTTCGGGATACGCAGTATTTT

J: TRBJ2-7
size: few
D: -
V: TRBV5-5
CDR3: CASSFFFSYEQYF
DNA: TGTGCCAGCAGCTTTTTTTTCTCCTACGAGCAGTACTTC

J: TRBJ2-7
size: few
D: TRBD1
V: TRBV9
CDR3: CASSGTGAHYEQYF
DNA: TGTGCCAGCAGCGGTACAGGGGCCCACTACGAGCAGTACTTC

J: TRBJ2-1
size: -
D: -
V: TRBV7-2
CDR3: CASSRLSGPQFF
DNA: TGTGCCAGCAGCCGTCTGTCCGGGCCCCAGTTCTTC

J: TRBJ2-1
size: many
D: -
V: TRBV6-2/TRBV6-3
CDR3: CASSAPPGHNEQFF
DNA: TGTGCCAGCAGTGCTCCCCCGGGACACAATGAGCAGTTCTTC

J: TRBJ1-2
size: many
D: -
V: TRBV3-1
CDR3: CASSSHAGADLEGYTF
DNA: TGTGCCAGCAGTTCGCATGCGGGGGCCGACCTTGAGGGCTACACCTTC

J: TRBJ1-2
size: -
D: -
V: TRBV30
CDR3: CAWSLSGGAGYGYTF
DNA: TGTGCCTGGAGTTTGTCCGGTGGGGCAGGCTATGGCTACACCTTC

J: TRBJ2-3
size: many
D: TRBD2
V: TRBV7-2
CDR3: CASSLYAGGSDTQYF
DNA: TGTGCCAGCAGCTTATACGCGGGAGGCTCAGATACGCAGTATTTT

J: TRBJ1-2
size: -
D: TRBD1
V: TRBV4-2
CDR3: CASSLTYSGQGFYGYTF
DNA: TGTGCCAGCAGCCTGACGTACTCGGGACAGGGATTCTATGGCTACACCTTC

J: TRBJ2-2
size: few
D: TRBD2
V: TRBV20-1
CDR3: CSAREEGLAIFSNTGELFF
DNA: TGCAGTGCTAGAGAAGAGGGACTAGCTATTTTCAGCAACACCGGGGAGCTGTTTTTT

J: TRBJ2-2
size: many
D: -
V: TRBV27
CDR3: CASSPGFRTGELFF
DNA: TGTGCCAGCAGTCCAGGGTTTCGCACCGGGGAGCTGTTTTTT

J: TRBJ2-1
size: many
D: TRBD1
V: TRBV7-8
CDR3: CASSLSRDRGFNEQFF
DNA: TGTGCCAGCAGCTTATCTCGGGACAGGGGCTTCAATGAGCAGTTCTTC

J: TRBJ1-1
size: -
D: TRBD1
V: TRBV11-2
CDR3: CASSLGPGQGTTEAFF
DNA: TGTGCCAGCAGCTTAGGGCCGGGACAGGGGACCACTGAAGCTTTCTTT